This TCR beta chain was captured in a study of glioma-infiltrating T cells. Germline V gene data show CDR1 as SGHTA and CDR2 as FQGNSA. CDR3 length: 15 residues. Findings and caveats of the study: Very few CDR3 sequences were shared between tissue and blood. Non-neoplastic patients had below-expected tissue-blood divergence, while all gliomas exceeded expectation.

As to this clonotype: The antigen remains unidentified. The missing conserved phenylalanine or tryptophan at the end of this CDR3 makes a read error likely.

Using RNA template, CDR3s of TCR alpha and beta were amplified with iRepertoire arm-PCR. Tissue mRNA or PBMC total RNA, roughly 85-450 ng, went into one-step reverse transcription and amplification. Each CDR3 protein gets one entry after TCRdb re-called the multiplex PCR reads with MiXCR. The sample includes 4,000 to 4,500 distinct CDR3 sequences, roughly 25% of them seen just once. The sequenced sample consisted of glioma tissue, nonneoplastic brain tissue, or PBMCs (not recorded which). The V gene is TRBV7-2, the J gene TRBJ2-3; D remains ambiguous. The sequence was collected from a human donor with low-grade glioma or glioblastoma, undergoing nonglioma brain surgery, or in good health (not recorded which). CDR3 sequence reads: CASSQDLASTDTQYL. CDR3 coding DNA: TGCGCCAGCAGCCAAGACTTGGCTAGCACAGATACGCAGTATCTT.